The next 29 T cell receptor beta chains were all read from a single sample in a study of T cell changes during pregnancy in multiple sclerosis. Data came from immunoSEQ multiplex PCR; TCRdb stores just in-frame clones and leaves some out. The table has about 8,500 clones, nearly 90% seen once. The specimen comprised CD8+ T cells from peripheral blood mononuclear cells, sampled in the first trimester of pregnancy. The source of these receptors is a female donor in good health, enrolled as a control in a pregnancy study.

This clone was detected once. The genes are TRBV9 and TRBJ2-7; 12 positions agree with TRBD2. Germline CDR1 and CDR2: SGDLS and YYNGEE. The CDR3 length is 15 residues. Trimming cost V 4 bases and J 4 bases; bases outside gene matches: 6. The CDR3 here is CASSTRLAGVYEQYF. The CDR3 DNA sequence: TGTGCCAGCAGCACCCGACTAGCGGGAGTATACGAGCAGTACTTC.

In this sample, this clone turned up once. The chain uses TRBV2 and TRBJ1-5, with 12 positions matching TRBD1. Germline assignment: CDR1 SNHLY and CDR2 FYNNEI. The CDR3 totals 15 residues. The ends lost 6 bases at V and 6 bases at J; junction bases unmatched: 6. In DNA form, the CDR3 reads TGTGCCAGCAGCGCCGGGACAGGGGGCCGTCAGCCCCAGCATTTT. Translation gives CASSAGTGGRQPQHF.

The chain recombines TRBV18 with TRBJ1-1, with D hard to call. CDR1 is KGHSH and CDR2 is LQKENI in the germline V gene. CDR3 length: 14 residues. Trimming stripped 2 bases from V and 3 bases from J, with 10 bases between. The CDR3 nucleotides are TGTGCCAGCTCACCATCAGGTCGTCACACTGAAGCTTTCTTT. Its translation: CASSPSGRHTEAFF.

This clone has a single count. The chain combines TRBV9 with TRBJ1-3; D gene ambiguous. Trimming stripped 0 bases from V and 13 bases from J, with 11 bases between. The length of the CDR3 is 12 residues. CDR1 SGDLS and CDR2 YYNGEE come from the germline V gene. The CDR3 nucleotides read TGTGCCAGCAGCGTAGATCGGGGTGGGATATATTTT. Its translation is CASSVDRGGIYF.

V and J are TRBV29-1 and TRBJ1-1; 7 nucleotides align to TRBD1. With 5 bases clipped from V and 1 base from J, the junction kept 4 bases outside the gene matches. The CDR3 is 13 amino acids. Germline assignment: CDR1 SQVTM and CDR2 ANQGSEA. CDR3 in DNA: TGCAGCGTTCCGGGGACAGCGAACACTGAAGCTTTCTTT. It yields the protein CSVPGTANTEAFF.

The chain links TRBV28 to TRBJ1-4; D uncertain. V lost 5 bases, J lost 4 bases, and 11 bases lay in between. This CDR3 comprises 14 residues. Germline values: CDR1 MDHEN, CDR2 SYDVKM. CDR3 DNA: TGTGCCAGCAGTCCCGCAGCGCTTAATGAAAAACTGTTTTTT. This gives the protein CASSPAALNEKLFF.

The V call is TRBV19, the J call TRBJ2-7, with TRBD2 identical over 9 bases. The CDR3 runs 15 residues. In germline, CDR1 is LNHDA, CDR2 SQIVND (reference sequence). V lost 5 bases, J lost 0 bases, and 5 bases stayed unmatched. The CDR3, as DNA: TGTGCCAGTAGTTCAAGCGGGGGGACCTCCTACGAGCAGTACTTC. Translated: CASSSSGGTSYEQYF.

The V and J genes are TRBV5-1 and TRBJ2-7; 7 positions match TRBD2. This CDR3 is built from 15 residues. The germline CDR1 and CDR2 sequences are SGHRS and YFSETQ. The V segment lost 2 bases and the J segment 3 bases; nucleotides outside the gene matches: 8. The CDR3 bases are TGCGCCAGCAGCTTATCTAGCGGAGGGGTCTACGAGCAGTACTTC. The encoded protein is CASSLSSGGVYEQYF.

This clone was detected once. The chain combines TRBV6-5 with TRBJ2-5, with D perhaps TRBD2 (6 bases). The CDR3 runs to 13 residues. Germline CDR1 reads MNHEY; CDR2 reads SVGAGI. Trimming shortened V by 5 bases and J by 5 bases, and 12 bases separated the two germline ends. The CDR3 loop reads CASSPRETETQYF. DNA of the CDR3: TGTGCCAGCAGTCCCCGGGAGACGGAGACCCAGTACTTC.

V gene TRBV19 combines with J gene TRBJ2-3, with D hard to call. Germline V gives CDR1 LNHDA, CDR2 SQIVND (reference sequence). Trimming shortened V by 2 bases and J by 2 bases, and 8 bases separated the two germline ends. The CDR3 is 14 amino acids. CDR3 protein: CASSIIPFTDTQYF. The CDR3 nucleotides read TGTGCCAGTAGTATAATCCCTTTCACAGATACGCAGTATTTT.

The rearrangement links TRBV29-1 to TRBJ1-2; 10 positions agree with TRBD1. Trimming took 3 bases from V and 4 from J; bases not matched to a gene: 8. The CDR3 spans 15 residues. The germline CDR1 and CDR2 sequences are SQVTM and ANQGSEA. CDR3 in amino acids: CSVDSRTGGSYGYTF. CDR3 coding DNA: TGCAGCGTTGATTCGCGGACAGGGGGGTCCTATGGCTACACCTTC.

The V call is TRBV27, the J call TRBJ2-3, with 8 positions matching TRBD1. Looked up from germline, CDR1 is MNHEY and CDR2 is SMNVEV (reference sequence). The length of the CDR3 is 16 residues. V lost 2 bases, J lost 5 bases, and 9 bases stayed unmatched. The CDR3 region is CASSLTRQGAGDTQYF. DNA of the CDR3: TGTGCCAGCAGTTTAACGAGGCAGGGGGCGGGAGATACGCAGTATTTT.

The gene calls are TRBV4-1 and TRBJ2-3; D not resolved. This CDR3 has 15 amino acids. Trimming took 3 bases from V and 0 from J, leaving 10 bases between them. Germline V gene sequence: CDR1 MGHRA, CDR2 YSYEKL. In DNA, the CDR3 is TGCGCCAGCAGCCAGTACGAAGCTAGCACAGATACGCAGTATTTT. Translated: CASSQYEASTDTQYF.

The chain uses TRBV15 and TRBJ1-4; tentatively, D is TRBD1 (5 bases). Per the germline V gene, CDR1 is LNHNV and CDR2 is YYDKDF (reference sequence). V was trimmed by 6 bases and J by 8 bases, leaving 16 bases between them. The CDR3 length is 14 residues. CDR3 residues: CATSPRGENEKLFF. The CDR3 nucleotides are TGTGCCACCAGTCCCCGGGGGGAAAACGAAAAACTGTTTTTT.

The V call is TRBV19, the J call TRBJ1-3, with D hard to call. CDR1 and CDR2 (germline): LNHDA, SQIVND (reference sequence). The CDR3 extends over 14 amino acids. Trimming stripped 5 bases from V and 12 bases from J, with 20 bases between. CDR3 nucleotide sequence: TGTGCCAGTAGTCCGCTACTATCGGGGAGGGACATATATTTT. Its translation is CASSPLLSGRDIYF.

The genes are TRBV18 and TRBJ1-1; possibly TRBD1 for D (5 bases). With 1 base removed from V and 5 bases from J, the gap between germline ends came to 5 bases. Germline V gives CDR1 KGHSH, CDR2 LQKENI. The CDR3 spans 12 residues. CDR3 loop: CASSPQGTEAFF. CDR3 DNA sequence: TGTGCCAGCTCACCACAGGGGACTGAAGCTTTCTTT. Variable domain in full (rest from reference TRBV18 and TRBJ1-1): NAGVMQNPRHLVRRRGQEARLRCSPMKGHSHVYWYRQLPEEGLKFMVYLQKENIIDESGMPKERFSAEFPKEGPSILRIQQVVRGDSAAYFCASSPQGTEAFFGQGTRLTVV.

CDR3 residues: CASSSGTGDGANVLTF. The CDR3 DNA is TGTGCCAGCAGCTCCGGGACAGGAGACGGGGCCAACGTCCTGACTTTC. The V gene is TRBV28, the J gene TRBJ2-6; 8 bases map to TRBD1. J was trimmed by 4 bases and V by 6 bases; bases with no gene match: 8. Germline V gene data show CDR1 as MDHEN and CDR2 as SYDVKM. This CDR3 has 16 residues.

This clone was detected a few times. The chain combines TRBV6-4 with TRBJ2-1; 8 bases map to TRBD2. Germline lookup yields CDR1 MRHNA and CDR2 SNTAGT. V lost 2 bases, J lost 6 bases, and 6 bases stayed unmatched. The CDR3 extends over 15 amino acids. The CDR3 DNA sequence: TGTGCCAGCAGTGACAGCGCGGGAGGATCCAATGAGCAGTTCTTC. Translated, it gives CASSDSAGGSNEQFF.

The chain joins TRBV6-4 to TRBJ2-3; TRBD2 aligns across 8 bases. Germline V lookup: CDR1 MRHNA, CDR2 SNTAGT. This CDR3 has 15 residues. Unmatched junction bases numbered 6, after V lost 5 bases and J lost 2 bases. Here the CDR3 DNA reads TGTGCCAGCAGTCCTTCGGGGGGGAACACAGATACGCAGTATTTT. This encodes CASSPSGGNTDTQYF.

This clone has more than one count but fewer than ten. The chain carries TRBV4-2 and TRBJ2-3, with 11 bases that match TRBD2. The germline gives CDR1 LGHNA, CDR2 YNFKEQ. This CDR3 has 16 amino acids. The J segment lost 4 bases and the V segment lost 0 bases, leaving 3 bases of the junction unmatched. The CDR3 nucleotides are TGTGCCAGCAGCCAAGAGCTAGCGGGAGGCGCAGATACGCAGTATTTT. The encoded protein is CASSQELAGGADTQYF.

V gene TRBV29-1 combines with J gene TRBJ2-7; possibly TRBD2 for D (5 bases). The CDR3 extends over 13 amino acids. Trimming pared 3 bases from V and 2 bases from J, leaving 11 bases between. CDR1 is SQVTM, CDR2 ANQGSEA, per germline. The CDR3 nucleotides read TGCAGCGTTGAGGAGGAAGGGACCTACGAGCAGTACTTC. Its translation: CSVEEEGTYEQYF.

A single count supports this clone. The rearrangement joins TRBV7-9 to TRBJ2-7; D possibly corresponds to TRBD2 (6 bases). Germline V gene data show CDR1 as SEHNR and CDR2 as FQNEAQ (reference sequence). This CDR3 contains 14 residues. Trimming stripped 8 bases from V and 4 bases from J, with 18 bases between. CDR3 nucleotides: TGTGCCAGCTCCCAACACGGAGGGAAGTACGAGCAGTACTTC. Protein: CASSQHGGKYEQYF. Full variable domain (outside the CDR3, taken from reference TRBV7-9 and TRBJ2-7): DTGVSQNPRHKITKRGQNVTFRCDPISEHNRLYWYRQTLGQGPEFLTYFQNEAQLEKSRLLSDRFSAERPKGSFSTLEIQRTEQGDSAMYLCASSQHGGKYEQYFGPGTRLTVT.

The rearrangement joins TRBV7-2 to TRBJ2-3, with D tentatively TRBD1 (6 bases). The length of the CDR3 is 16 residues. The ends were cut back, 3 bases at V and 2 bases at J, with 15 bases in the middle. CDR1 is SGHTA, CDR2 FQGNSA, per germline. The CDR3 region is CASSLVGGTHTDTQYF. The CDR3 DNA reads TGTGCCAGCAGCTTGGTAGGGGGTACGCACACAGATACGCAGTATTTT.

The rearrangement links TRBV27 to TRBJ2-7; 8 bases align to TRBD2. From germline, CDR1 is MNHEY and CDR2 SMNVEV (reference sequence). This CDR3 comprises 14 residues. Losses at the gene ends were 3 bases for V and 4 bases for J; bases not matched to a gene: 5. The CDR3 DNA is TGTGCCAGCAGTTTGACGGGAGGGCCGTACGAGCAGTACTTC. Protein product: CASSLTGGPYEQYF.

This clone is a singleton in its sample. This rearrangement joins TRBV7-3 to TRBJ2-2, with D possibly TRBD2 on 6 matching bases. The CDR3 contains 15 residues. From germline, CDR1 is SGHTA and CDR2 FQGTGA. V was clipped by 1 base and J by 4 bases, with 10 bases between them. CDR3 region: CASSLMGGGTGELFF. The DNA of the CDR3 is TGTGCCAGCAGCTTAATGGGGGGAGGCACCGGGGAGCTGTTTTTT.

The rearrangement joins TRBV6-6 to TRBJ1-3; TRBD1 agrees at 7 bases. Looked up from germline, CDR1 is MNHNY and CDR2 is SVGAGI (reference sequence). The ends lost 5 bases at V and 0 bases at J; junction bases unmatched: 4. This CDR3 is 15 amino acids long. CDR3 amino acids: CASSDGTDSGNTIYF. DNA for the CDR3: TGTGCCAGCAGTGACGGGACAGACTCTGGAAACACCATATATTTT.

This clone was detected only a few times. The rearrangement uses TRBV28 and TRBJ2-1; 13 nucleotides match TRBD2. Germline values: CDR1 MDHEN, CDR2 SYDVKM. The CDR3 is 18 amino acids. After removal of 4 bases from V and 2 bases from J, the junction contained 8 bases not matched to a gene. The CDR3 here is CASSSGTSGIIAYNEQFF. CDR3 nucleotide sequence: TGTGCCAGCAGTTCGGGGACTAGCGGGATAATCGCCTACAATGAGCAGTTCTTC.

The genes are TRBV5-6 and TRBJ1-2, with 7 bases that match TRBD1. V lost 4 bases to trimming and J lost 3 bases; unmatched junction nucleotides: 6. The germline gives CDR1 SGHDT, CDR2 YYEEEE. The CDR3 has 14 amino acids. This CDR3 is CASSPGDSYYGYTF. The DNA of the CDR3 is TGTGCCAGCAGCCCAGGGGACAGCTACTATGGCTACACCTTC.

The V call is TRBV9, the J call TRBJ1-5; the D gene is possibly TRBD1 (5 bases). The CDR3 contains 14 residues. Between the trimmed V and J ends, which lost 5 bases and 5 bases, there was a span of 14 bases. Germline lookup yields CDR1 SGDLS and CDR2 YYNGEE. CDR3 sequence reads: CASSDSGRDQPQHF. Here the CDR3 DNA reads TGTGCCAGCAGTGACTCAGGGAGGGATCAGCCCCAGCATTTT.